These 7 T cell receptor beta chains came from one sample sequenced in a study of long-term antiretroviral therapy in people with HIV. Run at survey level, the immunoSEQ assay was version v3.0. Profiled with immunoSEQ multiplex PCR; TCRdb holds only in-frame clones, not every one. The table has about 32,000 clones, 95% to 98% seen once. The sequenced sample was unsorted PBMCs, obtained 7.6 years after starting antiretroviral therapy. These receptor sequences come from a man aged 25 to 45 with HIV.

The chain joins TRBV12-5 to TRBJ1-6; 7 positions agree with TRBD1. The CDR3 extends over 14 amino acids. Germline CDR1 is LGHNT and CDR2 is FRNRAP. V was pared by 6 bases and J by 7 bases, with 6 bases of the junction left unmatched. CDR3 bases: TGTGCTAGTGGCCAAACAGGGGCGAATTCACCCCTCCACTTT. Translation gives CASGQTGANSPLHF.

The chain links TRBV19 to TRBJ1-5, with TRBD1 identical over 8 bases. CDR3 size: 16 residues. The germline CDR1 and CDR2 sequences are LNHDA and SQIVND (reference sequence). V lost 7 bases to trimming and J lost 0 bases; unmatched junction nucleotides: 8. The CDR3 DNA reads as TGTGCCAGTACCGTCGGACAGGGTAATAGCAATCAGCCCCAGCATTTT. Translated, it gives CASTVGQGNSNQPQHF.

The gene calls are TRBV6-5 and TRBJ2-3; 8 bases fit TRBD1. The germline V gene encodes CDR1 MNHEY and CDR2 SVGAGI. There are 15 residues in the CDR3. V lost 5 bases to trimming and J lost 6 bases; unmatched junction nucleotides: 10. The CDR3 DNA sequence: TGTGCCAGCAGTCGGTCAGGGGGCTCGACGGATACGCAGTATTTT. As protein: CASSRSGGSTDTQYF.

This chain joins TRBV30 and TRBJ1-1; possible D gene TRBD1, 6 bases. CDR1 and CDR2 from the germline V gene are GTSNPN and SVGIG (reference sequence). This CDR3 is 14 amino acids long. The V gene lost 2 bases and the J gene lost 4 bases, with 14 bases spanning the gap. CDR3: CAWSLGHPGTEAFF. The CDR3 region has the DNA TGTGCCTGGAGTCTGGGACACCCGGGCACTGAAGCTTTCTTT.

The J gene is TRBJ2-7, the V gene TRBV6-1, with no clear D. This CDR3 is built from 14 residues. Germline V gene lookup returns CDR1 MNHNS and CDR2 SASEGT. V dropped 4 bases and J dropped 0 bases, with 10 bases sitting between them. CDR3 DNA sequence: TGTGCCAGCAGTGTCCAGGCGAACTCCTACGAGCAGTACTTC. Encoded protein: CASSVQANSYEQYF.

This rearrangement joins TRBV20-1 to TRBJ2-5, with TRBD1 as a possible D gene (5 bases). Germline lookup yields CDR1 DFQATT and CDR2 SNEGSKA (reference sequence). This CDR3 spans 11 amino acids. This chain's CDR3 is CSAQGEETQYF. The CDR3 nucleotides read TGCAGCGCGCAAGGGGAAGAGACCCAGTACTTC.

This rearrangement joins TRBV19 to TRBJ1-4; 8 positions match TRBD1. The CDR3 extends over 16 amino acids. Trimming removed 6 bases from V and 3 bases from J; junction bases left unmatched: 9. Germline V gives CDR1 LNHDA, CDR2 SQIVND (reference sequence). The CDR3 region has the DNA TGTGCCAGTAGCCAGCCCGACAGGGGTCCTAATGAAAAACTGTTTTTT. Translated, it gives CASSQPDRGPNEKLFF. The full variable domain, completed using reference TRBV19 and TRBJ1-4, is DGGITQSPKYLFRKEGQNVTLSCEQNLNHDAMYWYRQDPGQGLRLIYYSQIVNDFQKGDIAEGYSVSREKKESFPLTVTSAQKNPTAFYLCASSQPDRGPNEKLFFGSGTQLSVL.